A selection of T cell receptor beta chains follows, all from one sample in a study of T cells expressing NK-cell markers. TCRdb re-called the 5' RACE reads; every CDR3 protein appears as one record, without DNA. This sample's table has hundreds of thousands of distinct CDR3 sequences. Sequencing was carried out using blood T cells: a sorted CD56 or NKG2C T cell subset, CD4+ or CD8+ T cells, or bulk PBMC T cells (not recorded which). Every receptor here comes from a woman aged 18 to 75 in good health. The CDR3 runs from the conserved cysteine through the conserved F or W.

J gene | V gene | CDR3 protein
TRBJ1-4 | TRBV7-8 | CASSRQGEKLFF
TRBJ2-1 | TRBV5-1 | CASGLDRVANEQFF
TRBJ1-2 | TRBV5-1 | CASSLGDRGRLTF
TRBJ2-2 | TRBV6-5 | CASSYATYTGELFF
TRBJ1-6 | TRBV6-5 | CASSSGGSPLHF
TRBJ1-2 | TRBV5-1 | CASSSGQGADYGYTF
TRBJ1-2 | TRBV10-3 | CATWTGGDGYTF
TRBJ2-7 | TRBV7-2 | CASSWGQPSYEQYF
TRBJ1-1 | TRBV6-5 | CASSYGRGLNTEAFF
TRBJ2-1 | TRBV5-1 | CASSLDASGHNEQFF
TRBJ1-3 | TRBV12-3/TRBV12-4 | CASSAQGPGNTIYF
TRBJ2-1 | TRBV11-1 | CASSFSPPPRSSYNEQFF
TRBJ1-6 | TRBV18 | CASSPSRDTIPLHF
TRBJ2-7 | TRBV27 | CAAAVYGSASYEQYF
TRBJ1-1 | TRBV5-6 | CASSLWGWGNTEAFF
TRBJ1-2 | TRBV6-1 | CASSAAGTAYGYTF
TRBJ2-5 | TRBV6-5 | CASSSTGAQETQYF
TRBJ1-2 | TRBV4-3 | CASSPDFRTGRDGYTF
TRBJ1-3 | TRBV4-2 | CASSPTGESGNTIYF
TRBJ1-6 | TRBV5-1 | CASGDIGGANSPLHF
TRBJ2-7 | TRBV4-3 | CASSQERGHYEQYF
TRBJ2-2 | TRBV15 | CATSRAGTNTGELFF
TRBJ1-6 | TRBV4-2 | CASSQDPGGARSPLHF
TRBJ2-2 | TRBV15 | CATSRGSYTGELFF
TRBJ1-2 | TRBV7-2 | CASSVDRGNGYTF
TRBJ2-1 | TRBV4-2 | CASSPRRGAPSYNEQFF
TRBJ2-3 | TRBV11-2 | CASSLGVDRGDTQYF
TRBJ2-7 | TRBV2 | CASTSWGYEQYF
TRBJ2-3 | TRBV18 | CASSPRRSTDTQYF
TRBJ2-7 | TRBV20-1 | CSASTGYEQYF
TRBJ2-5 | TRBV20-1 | CSGKIGETQYF
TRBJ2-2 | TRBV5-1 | CASSSGTANTGELFF
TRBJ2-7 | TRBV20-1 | CSARRGGRAYEQYF
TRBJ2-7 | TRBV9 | CASSASYPGYEQYF
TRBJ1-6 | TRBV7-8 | CASSSSRWDNSPLHF
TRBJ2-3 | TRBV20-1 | CSARTGQGATDTQYF
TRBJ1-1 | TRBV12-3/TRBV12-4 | CASSLRTGGLVGTEAFF
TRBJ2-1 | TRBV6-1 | CASSEYLWNPNNEQFF
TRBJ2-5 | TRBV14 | CASSLTHVTQYF
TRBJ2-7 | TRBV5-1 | CASSLDITGQGGYEQYF
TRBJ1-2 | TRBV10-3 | CAISEGNGYTF
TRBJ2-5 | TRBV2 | CASSEWGEEETQYF
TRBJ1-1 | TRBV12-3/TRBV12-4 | CASSRTGGNMNTEAFF
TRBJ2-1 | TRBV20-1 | CSATRLSSYNEQFF
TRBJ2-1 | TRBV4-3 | CASSQLQGGAPEDNEQFF
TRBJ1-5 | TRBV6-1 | CASRAKQGLRVGSNQPQHF
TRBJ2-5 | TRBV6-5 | CASSWAGDSNDQETQYF
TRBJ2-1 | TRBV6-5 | CASSYWAGVHNEQFF
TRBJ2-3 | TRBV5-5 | CASSGSGRVGTDTQYF
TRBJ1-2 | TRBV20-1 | CSAAMTVVYGYTF